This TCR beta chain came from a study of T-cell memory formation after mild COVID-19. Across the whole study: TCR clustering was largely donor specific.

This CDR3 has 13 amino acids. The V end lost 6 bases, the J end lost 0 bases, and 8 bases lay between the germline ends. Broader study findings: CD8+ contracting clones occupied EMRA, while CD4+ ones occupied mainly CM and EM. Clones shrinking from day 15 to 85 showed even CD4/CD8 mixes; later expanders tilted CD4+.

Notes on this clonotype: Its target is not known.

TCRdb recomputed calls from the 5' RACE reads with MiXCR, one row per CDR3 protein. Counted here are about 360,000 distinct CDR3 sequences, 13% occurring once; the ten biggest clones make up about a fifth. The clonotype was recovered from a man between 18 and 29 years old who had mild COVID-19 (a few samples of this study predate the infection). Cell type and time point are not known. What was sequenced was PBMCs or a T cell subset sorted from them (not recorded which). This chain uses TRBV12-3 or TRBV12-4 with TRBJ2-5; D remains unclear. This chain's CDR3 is CASSGPDQETQYF. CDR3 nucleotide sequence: TGTGCCAGCAGCGGACCAGACCAAGAGACCCAGTACTTC.